The present entry profiles one T cell receptor (beta chain) with its context. The table came from immunoSEQ multiplex PCR; TCRdb's copy has only in-frame clones and leaves some out. In the table there are more than 65,000 clones, approximately 89% of which are singletons. The CDR3 sequence is 16 residues long. Germline lookup yields CDR1 MNHEY and CDR2 SMNVEV (reference sequence). Losses at the gene ends were 6 bases for V and 2 bases for J; bases not matched to a gene: 10. This specimen comes from a study of T cell changes during pregnancy in multiple sclerosis. V and J are TRBV27 and TRBJ2-1; 7 positions match TRBD2. The receptor was isolated from a female donor with multiple sclerosis, enrolled in a pregnancy study. The specimen was peripheral blood, collected in the first trimester of pregnancy. CDR3 nucleotide sequence: TGTGCCAGCAGGGGAGGGTCGGCGGGGACCTACAATGAGCAGTTCTTC. The encoded protein is CASRGGSAGTYNEQFF.